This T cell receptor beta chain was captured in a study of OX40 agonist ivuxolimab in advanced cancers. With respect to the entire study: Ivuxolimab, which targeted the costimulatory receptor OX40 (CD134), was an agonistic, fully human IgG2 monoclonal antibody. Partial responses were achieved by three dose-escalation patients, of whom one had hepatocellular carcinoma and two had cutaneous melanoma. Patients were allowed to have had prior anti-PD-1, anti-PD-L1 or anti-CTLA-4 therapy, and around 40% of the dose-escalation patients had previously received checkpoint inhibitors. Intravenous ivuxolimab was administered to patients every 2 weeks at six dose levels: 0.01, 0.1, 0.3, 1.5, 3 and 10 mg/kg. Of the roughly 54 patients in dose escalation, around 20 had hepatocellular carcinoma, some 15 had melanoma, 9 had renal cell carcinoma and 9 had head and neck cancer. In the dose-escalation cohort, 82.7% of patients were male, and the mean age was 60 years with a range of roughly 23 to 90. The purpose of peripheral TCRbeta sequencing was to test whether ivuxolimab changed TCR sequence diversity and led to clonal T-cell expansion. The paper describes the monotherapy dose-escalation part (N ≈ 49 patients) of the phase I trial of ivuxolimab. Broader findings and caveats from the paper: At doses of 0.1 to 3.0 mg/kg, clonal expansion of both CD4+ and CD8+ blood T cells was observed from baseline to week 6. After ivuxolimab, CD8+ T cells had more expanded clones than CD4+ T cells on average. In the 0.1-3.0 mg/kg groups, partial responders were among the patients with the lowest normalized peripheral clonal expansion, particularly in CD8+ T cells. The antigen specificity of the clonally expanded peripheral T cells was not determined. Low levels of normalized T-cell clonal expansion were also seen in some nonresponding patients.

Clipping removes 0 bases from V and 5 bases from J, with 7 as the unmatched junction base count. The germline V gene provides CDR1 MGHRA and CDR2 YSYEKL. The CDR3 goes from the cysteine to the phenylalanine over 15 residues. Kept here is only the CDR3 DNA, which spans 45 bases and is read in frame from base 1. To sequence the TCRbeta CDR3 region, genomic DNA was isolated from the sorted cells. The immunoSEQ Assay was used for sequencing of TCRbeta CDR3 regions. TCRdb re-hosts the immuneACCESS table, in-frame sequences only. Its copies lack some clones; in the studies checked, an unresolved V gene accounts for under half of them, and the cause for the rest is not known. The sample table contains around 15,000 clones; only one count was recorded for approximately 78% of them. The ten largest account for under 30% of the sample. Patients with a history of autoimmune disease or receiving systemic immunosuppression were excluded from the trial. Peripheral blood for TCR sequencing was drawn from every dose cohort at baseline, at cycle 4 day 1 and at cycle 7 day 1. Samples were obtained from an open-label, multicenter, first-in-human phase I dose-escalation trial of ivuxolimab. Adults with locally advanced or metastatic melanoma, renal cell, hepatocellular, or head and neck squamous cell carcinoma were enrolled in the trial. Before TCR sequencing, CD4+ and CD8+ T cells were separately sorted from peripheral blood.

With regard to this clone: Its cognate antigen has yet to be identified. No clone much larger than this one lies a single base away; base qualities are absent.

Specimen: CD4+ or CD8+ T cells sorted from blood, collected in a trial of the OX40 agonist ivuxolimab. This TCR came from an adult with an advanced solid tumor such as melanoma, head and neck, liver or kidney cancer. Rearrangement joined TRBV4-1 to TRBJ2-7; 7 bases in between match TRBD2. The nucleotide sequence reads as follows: TGCGCCAGCAGCCAAGACTGGGGGGGGTTTGACGAGCAGTACTTC. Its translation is CASSQDWGGFDEQYF.